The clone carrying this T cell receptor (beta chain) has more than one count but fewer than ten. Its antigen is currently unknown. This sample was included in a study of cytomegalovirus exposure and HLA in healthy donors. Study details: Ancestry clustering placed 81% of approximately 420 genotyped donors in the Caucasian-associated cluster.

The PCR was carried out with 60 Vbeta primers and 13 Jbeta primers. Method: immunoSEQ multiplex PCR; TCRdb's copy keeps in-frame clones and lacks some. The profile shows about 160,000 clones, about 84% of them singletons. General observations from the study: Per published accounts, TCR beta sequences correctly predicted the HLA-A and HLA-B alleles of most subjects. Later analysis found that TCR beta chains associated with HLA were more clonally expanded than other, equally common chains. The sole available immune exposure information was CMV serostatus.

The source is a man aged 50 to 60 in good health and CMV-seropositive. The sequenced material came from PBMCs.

CDR3 region: CASRTGTNHEKLFF. DNA of the CDR3: TGTGCCAGCAGGACAGGGACCAACCATGAAAAACTGTTTTTT. The chain carries TRBV6-5 and TRBJ1-4, with 7 bases identical to TRBD1. From germline, CDR1 is MNHEY and CDR2 SVGAGI. This CDR3 is 14 amino acids long. V dropped 6 bases and J dropped 6; count of bases not matched to a gene: 7.